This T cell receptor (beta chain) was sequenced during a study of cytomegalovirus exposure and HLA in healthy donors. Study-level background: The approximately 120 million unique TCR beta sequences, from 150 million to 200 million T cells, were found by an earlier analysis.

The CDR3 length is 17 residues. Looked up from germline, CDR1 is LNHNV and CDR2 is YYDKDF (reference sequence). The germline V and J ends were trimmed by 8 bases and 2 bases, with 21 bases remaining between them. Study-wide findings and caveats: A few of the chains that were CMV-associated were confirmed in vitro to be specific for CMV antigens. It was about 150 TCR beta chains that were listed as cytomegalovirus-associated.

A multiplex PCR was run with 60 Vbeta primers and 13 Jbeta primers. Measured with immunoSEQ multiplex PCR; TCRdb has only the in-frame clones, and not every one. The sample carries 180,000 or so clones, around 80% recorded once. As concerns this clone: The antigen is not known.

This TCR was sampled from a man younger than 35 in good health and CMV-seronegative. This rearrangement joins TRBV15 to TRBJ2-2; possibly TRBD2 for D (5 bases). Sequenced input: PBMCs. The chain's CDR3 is CATSYRVSAENTGELFF. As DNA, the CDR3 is TGTGCCACCTCCTATAGGGTTTCAGCGGAAAACACCGGGGAGCTGTTTTTT.